One sample yielded the 12 T cell receptor beta chains listed below, sequenced in a study of blood T cell repertoires in COVID-19. The repertoire was sequenced with immunoSEQ multiplex PCR; TCRdb's copy has only in-frame clones and lacks some. The sample includes under 200,000 clones, around 83% seen only once; the top ten take over 5%. Material for sequencing was peripheral blood. The source of these receptors is a woman between 45 and 65 years old with COVID-19, enrolled during active disease.

The genes are TRBV6-6 and TRBJ2-3, with 9 bases matching TRBD2. Unmatched junction bases numbered 6, after V lost 6 bases and J lost 2 bases. The CDR3 length is 15 residues. The germline V gene has CDR1 MNHNY and CDR2 SVGAGI (reference sequence). CDR3 residues: CASSDSGGPTDTQYF. For the CDR3, the DNA is TGTGCCAGCAGCGATAGCGGGGGCCCCACAGATACGCAGTATTTT.

The table lists this clone with a few counts. V usage is TRBV21-1 and J usage is TRBJ1-2; TRBD1, the D gene given by the table, was not confirmed from the DNA. TRBV21-1 is given as a pseudogene. CDR3 length equals 14 residues. The CDR3 protein is CASSYDRVDYGYTF. The CDR3 nucleotides read TGTGCCAGCAGTTATGACAGGGTTGACTATGGCTACACCTTC.

The V call is TRBV5-4, the J call TRBJ2-3; 8 bases line up with TRBD2. The CDR3 contains 14 residues. Germline V gene data show CDR1 as SGHNT and CDR2 as YYREEE (reference sequence). V shed 3 bases and J 5 bases; nucleotides not matched to a gene: 5. The CDR3: CASSWILAVDTQYF. The CDR3 DNA sequence: TGTGCCAGCAGCTGGATACTAGCGGTAGATACGCAGTATTTT.

This chain uses TRBV3-1 (or the pseudogene TRBV3-2) with TRBJ2-5; 10 bases are a match to TRBD2. Germline CDR1 is LGHDT and CDR2 is YNNKEL (reference sequence). Germline trimming cut 2 bases from V and 5 bases from J; bases unmatched to any gene: 5. The CDR3 consists of 15 residues. The CDR3 sequence: CASSQQTSGDETQYF. CDR3 DNA sequence: TGTGCCAGCAGCCAACAAACTAGCGGGGACGAGACCCAGTACTTC.

V usage is TRBV19 and J usage is TRBJ2-1; 10 nucleotides agree with TRBD1. Germline CDR1 and CDR2: LNHDA and SQIVND (reference sequence). The CDR3 extends over 17 amino acids. The J segment lost 4 bases and the V segment lost 7 bases, leaving 13 bases of the junction unmatched. CDR3 DNA sequence: TGTGCCAGTAACCCCTTGGGGGACAGGGGAGGGTACAATGAGCAGTTCTTC. It specifies CASNPLGDRGGYNEQFF.

The chain is built from TRBV9 and TRBJ1-2; 7 bases fit TRBD1. Germline loops: CDR1 SGDLS, CDR2 YYNGEE. The CDR3 runs 17 residues. V was clipped by 3 bases and J by 4 bases; unmatched bases: 15. The CDR3 bases are TGTGCCAGCAGCGCGTCGCCGGGACAGAACGACTTCTATGGCTACACCTTC. It specifies CASSASPGQNDFYGYTF.

This sequence joins TRBV7-9 and TRBJ2-7, with 11 bases aligning to TRBD1. The CDR3 consists of 17 residues. The V and J ends lost 4 bases and 1 base, in that order; junction bases with no gene match: 9. The V gene's germline CDR1 is SEHNR and CDR2 FQNEAQ (reference sequence). Written as DNA, the CDR3 is TGTGCCAGCAGCTACACGGGGACAGGGGGAAATTCCTACGAGCAGTACTTC. Protein sequence: CASSYTGTGGNSYEQYF. Full variable domain (missing parts from reference TRBV7-9 and TRBJ2-7): DTGVSQNPRHKITKRGQNVTFRCDPISEHNRLYWYRQTLGQGPEFLTYFQNEAQLEKSRLLSDRFSAERPKGSFSTLEIQRTEQGDSAMYLCASSYTGTGGNSYEQYFGPGTRLTVT.

The V and J genes are TRBV11-3 and TRBJ2-1; TRBD2 matches 7 bases. The V gene end was trimmed by 0 bases and the J gene end by 14 bases; junction bases not matched to a gene: 4. CDR1 SGHNT and CDR2 YENEEA come from the germline V gene. This CDR3 is built from 12 residues. As DNA, the CDR3 is TGTGCCAGCAGCTTAGAGGATGGGAGGGAGTTCTTC. Encoded protein: CASSLEDGREFF.

The chain is built from TRBV29-1 and TRBJ1-1, with 7 bases identical to TRBD1. V dropped 4 bases and J dropped 5; count of bases not matched to a gene: 7. The CDR3 consists of 13 residues. From germline, CDR1 is SQVTM and CDR2 ANQGSEA. In DNA, the CDR3 is TGCAGCGTTGCACCTAGGGGGCAGACTGAAGCTTTCTTT. Amino acids: CSVAPRGQTEAFF.

This clone has a single count. This chain links TRBV7-2 with TRBJ2-7; TRBD2 agrees at 10 bases. The V gene's germline CDR1 is SGHTA and CDR2 FQGNSA. This CDR3 spans 16 amino acids. The V segment lost 2 bases and the J segment 1 base; nucleotides outside the gene matches: 5. The CDR3 loop reads CASSLISGGASYEQYF. CDR3 coding DNA: TGTGCCAGCAGCTTAATCAGCGGGGGGGCGTCCTACGAGCAGTACTTC.

This sequence joins TRBV30 and TRBJ1-5; D is ambiguous. Germline loops: CDR1 GTSNPN, CDR2 SVGIG (reference sequence). The V end was cut by 1 base, the J end by 4 bases, with 5 bases between. The CDR3 is 12 amino acids. CDR3 amino acids: CAWSGQNQPQHF. CDR3 coding DNA: TGTGCCTGGAGTGGCCAGAATCAGCCCCAGCATTTT.

This chain links TRBV6-2 or TRBV6-3 with TRBJ1-3; 11 positions match TRBD1. This CDR3 is built from 17 residues. The germline V gene has CDR1 MNHEY and CDR2 SVGEGT. The ends lost 6 bases at V and 0 bases at J; junction bases unmatched: 7. The CDR3 DNA reads as TGTGCCAGCAGCCGATCCGGGACAGGGGGCTCTGGAAACACCATATATTTT. Amino acid sequence: CASSRSGTGGSGNTIYF.